A selection of T cell receptor beta chains follows, all from one sample in a study of T cell repertoires in cytomegalovirus infection. TCRdb reprocessed the reads with MiXCR, giving one entry per CDR3 protein. The repertoire includes under 350,000 distinct CDR3 sequences, more than 8% of them detected once, and around 4% sits in the top ten. The sequencing sample was made of PBMCs. These receptors were taken from a human donor in good health (CMV status not recorded). Some clones in this sample may be carry-over from other donors' samples. Each CDR3 is given with its conserved first and last residue. A D gene is named only where the DNA matches it firmly. Size tells how often a clone was seen (once, few, many) or the class of an expanded clone, and some rows leave it out.

j_call	v_call	d_call	clone_size	cdr3_aa	cdr3_nt
TRBJ1-1	TRBV6-5	TRBD1	few	CASTKYRDSEAFF	TGTGCCAGCACTAAATATAGGGACAGTGAAGCTTTCTTT
TRBJ1-2	TRBV7-9	TRBD1	many	CASRTGTGLRGYTF	TGTGCCAGCAGAACCGGGACAGGGTTACGTGGCTACACCTTC
TRBJ1-5	TRBV7-7	.	many	CASSLNKYQPQHF	TGTGCCAGCAGCTTAAACAAGTATCAGCCCCAGCATTTT
TRBJ2-3	TRBV6-5	TRBD2	few	CASSQGLAGVFTDTQYF	TGTGCCAGCAGTCAAGGACTAGCGGGGGTCTTCACAGATACGCAGTATTTT
TRBJ1-1	TRBV5-1	TRBD1	few	CASSLAATGVLNTEAFF	TGCGCCAGCAGCTTGGCCGCGACAGGGGTCTTGAACACTGAAGCTTTCTTT
TRBJ2-5	TRBV5-4	TRBD1	few	CASSTRDRGQETQYF	TGTGCCAGCAGCACCAGGGACAGGGGGCAGGAGACCCAGTACTTC
TRBJ2-7	TRBV25-1	.	.	CASVGRGQYF	TGTGCCAGCGTGGGGCGCGGGCAGTACTTC
TRBJ2-7	TRBV7-2	.	many	CASSFGVYYEEQYF	TGTGCCAGCAGCTTCGGGGTCTACTACGAAGAGCAGTACTTC
TRBJ1-2	TRBV29-1	.	.	CSVVFQILSDGHYVYTF	TGCAGCGTTGTTTTCCAAATACTTTCTGACGGCCACTATGTCTACACCTTC
TRBJ2-7	TRBV20-1	.	.	CSARDQGSRTYEQYF	TGCAGTGCTAGAGATCAGGGCAGCCGAACCTACGAGCAGTACTTC
TRBJ2-1	TRBV6-5	TRBD2	many	CASSYHALAGPYNEQFF	TGTGCCAGCAGTTACCACGCCCTAGCGGGACCCTACAATGAGCAGTTCTTC
TRBJ1-1	TRBV5-4	.	few	CASSLFQPVGGTEAFF	TGTGCCAGCAGCTTGTTTCAGCCGGTCGGTGGCACTGAAGCTTTCTTT
TRBJ2-5	TRBV7-8	TRBD2	many	CASTLWANERGGPETQYF	TGTGCCAGCACCTTATGGGCGAATGAGCGGGGGGGCCCGGAGACCCAGTACTTC
TRBJ1-4	TRBV20-1	.	.	CSARDVGGAANEKLFF	TGCAGTGCTAGAGATGTTGGGGGGGCAGCTAATGAAAAACTGTTTTTT
TRBJ2-3	TRBV6-2/TRBV6-3	TRBD2	many	CASSRAGTREYF	TGTGCCAGCAGCCGCGCCGGGACTAGGGAGTATTTT
TRBJ1-4	TRBV7-2	.	many	CASSLGSGHEKLFF	TGTGCCAGCAGCTTAGGGTCGGGGCATGAAAAACTGTTTTTT
TRBJ2-5	TRBV5-6	TRBD2	many	CASSLPSGGSETQYF	TGTGCCAGCAGCTTGCCTAGCGGGGGGTCAGAGACCCAGTACTTC
TRBJ2-1	TRBV12-3/TRBV12-4	.	few	CASRNNEAGRNEQFF	TGTGCCAGCAGAAATAATGAGGCCGGGAGAAATGAGCAGTTCTTC
TRBJ2-7	TRBV13	TRBD2	few	CASRPTSGNSYEQYF	TGTGCCAGCAGACCGACTAGCGGAAACTCCTACGAGCAGTACTTC
TRBJ1-4	TRBV7-8	.	many	CASRPAQRDGEKLFF	TGTGCCAGCAGGCCGGCCCAGAGGGATGGTGAAAAACTGTTTTTT
TRBJ2-2	TRBV6-2/TRBV6-3	TRBD1	.	CASITGTGAGELFF	TGTGCCAGCATTACCGGGACAGGGGCCGGGGAGCTGTTTTTT
TRBJ1-5	TRBV15	.	few	CATSRGEGIRQPQHF	TGTGCCACCAGCAGAGGGGAGGGAATTCGGCAGCCCCAGCATTTT
TRBJ2-3	TRBV28	.	few	CASRARDFPDTQYF	TGTGCCAGCAGAGCCCGAGACTTTCCAGATACGCAGTATTTT
TRBJ2-7	TRBV11-2	.	few	CASSLDPKREQYF	TGTGCCAGCAGCTTAGATCCAAAGAGGGAGCAGTACTTC
TRBJ1-5	TRBV30	TRBD1	.	CAWSVPGQLSNQPQHF	TGTGCCTGGAGTGTACCGGGACAGCTTAGCAATCAGCCCCAGCATTTT
TRBJ1-2	TRBV7-3	TRBD1	few	CASSLRDRYGYTF	TGTGCCAGCAGCCTAAGGGACAGATATGGCTACACCTTC
TRBJ2-2	TRBV6-6	.	.	CASSYKGQPNTGELFF	TGTGCCAGCAGTTACAAAGGACAGCCGAACACCGGGGAGCTGTTTTTT
TRBJ2-2	TRBV19	.	many	CASSIGQGNTGELFF	TGTGCCAGTAGTATAGGTCAGGGAAACACCGGGGAGCTGTTTTTT
TRBJ2-5	TRBV6-6	TRBD2	few	CASRISGGPAETQYF	TGTGCCAGCAGAATTTCGGGGGGGCCCGCGGAGACCCAGTACTTC
TRBJ1-2	TRBV19	.	few	CASSIGEDYGYTF	TGTGCCAGTAGTATAGGCGAGGACTATGGCTACACCTTC
TRBJ2-2	TRBV7-9	.	.	CASSLGILDTGELFF	TGTGCCAGCAGCCTAGGGATACTCGACACCGGGGAGCTGTTTTTT
TRBJ2-7	TRBV10-3	TRBD2	many	CAISGTVGSSGPSYEQYF	TGTGCCATCAGTGGGACGGTTGGATCTAGCGGACCCTCCTACGAGCAGTACTTC
TRBJ2-7	TRBV11-2	.	many	CASSSRLRPDSYEQYF	TGTGCCAGCAGCTCCCGCTTGAGGCCGGACTCCTACGAGCAGTACTTC
TRBJ2-7	TRBV7-9	.	few	CASSLEIGAEQYF	TGTGCCAGCAGCTTAGAGATAGGGGCCGAGCAGTACTTC
TRBJ2-6	TRBV6-1	.	few	CASSEVGMRSGANVLTF	TGTGCCAGCAGTGAAGTAGGCATGAGGTCTGGGGCCAACGTCCTGACTTTC
TRBJ2-7	TRBV12-3/TRBV12-4	TRBD1	.	CASQGARVHEQYF	TGTGCCAGCCAGGGGGCGCGGGTCCACGAGCAGTACTTC
TRBJ2-3	TRBV7-6	.	few	CASSSDLAEADTQYF	TGTGCCAGCAGCTCAGACCTAGCTGAGGCAGATACGCAGTATTTT
TRBJ2-6	TRBV4-2	.	few	CASSQADRSGANVLTF	TGTGCCAGCAGCCAAGCCGACAGGTCTGGGGCCAACGTCCTGACTTTC
TRBJ2-7	TRBV6-2/TRBV6-3	.	many	CASSRYRDGEQYF	TGTGCCAGCAGTCGATACAGGGACGGGGAGCAGTACTTC
TRBJ1-1	TRBV6-5	.	.	CASSYPGGQAFF	TGTGCCAGCAGTTACCCGGGGGGGCAAGCTTTCTTT
TRBJ2-7	TRBV28	.	few	CAISGLWAYEQYF	TGTGCCATTTCCGGGCTTTGGGCCTACGAGCAGTACTTC
TRBJ1-1	TRBV9	.	.	CASSVADGRASEAFF	TGTGCCAGCAGCGTAGCCGACGGGCGTGCCTCTGAAGCTTTCTTT
TRBJ2-3	TRBV5-1	.	few	CASSLTSGSSDTQYF	TGCGCCAGCAGCTTGACCTCTGGCTCGTCGGATACGCAGTATTTT
TRBJ1-5	TRBV19	.	.	CASSMEEGRGQPQHF	TGTGCCAGTAGTATGGAAGAAGGAAGGGGTCAGCCCCAGCATTTT
TRBJ1-1	TRBV20-1	TRBD1	few	CSASRDRGGGTEAFF	TGCAGTGCTAGCCGGGACAGAGGAGGGGGCACTGAAGCTTTCTTT
TRBJ2-1	TRBV20-1	TRBD2	many	CSALPVSGGANEQFF	TGCAGTGCTCTCCCCGTTAGCGGGGGGGCGAATGAGCAGTTCTTC
TRBJ1-5	TRBV10-3	TRBD1	many	CAIKPTGEQQPQHF	TGTGCCATCAAACCGACAGGGGAACAACAGCCCCAGCATTTT
TRBJ1-3	TRBV7-8	TRBD1	few	CASSHRQGAIGNTIYF	TGTGCCAGCAGCCATAGACAGGGGGCGATTGGAAACACCATATATTTT
TRBJ1-1	TRBV12-3/TRBV12-4	.	many	CASSPAGLNTEAFF	TGTGCCAGCAGCCCAGCCGGATTGAACACTGAAGCTTTCTTT
TRBJ1-1	TRBV28	TRBD1	few	CASSFIRGQGGLNTEAFF	TGTGCCAGCAGTTTTATCCGCGGACAGGGCGGGCTAAACACTGAAGCTTTCTTT
TRBJ2-5	TRBV20-1	.	many	CSARYGGETQYF	TGCAGTGCTAGATACGGAGGGGAGACCCAGTACTTC
TRBJ2-3	TRBV29-1	TRBD1	many	CSVEDRGGQGADTQYF	TGCAGCGTTGAAGATCGGGGGGGACAGGGGGCAGATACGCAGTATTTT
TRBJ2-1	TRBV29-1	.	few	CSLGGGIYNEQFF	TGCAGCCTGGGTGGGGGGATCTACAATGAGCAGTTCTTC
TRBJ2-2	TRBV5-1	TRBD2	.	CASSQKLAGGAGELFF	TGCGCCAGCAGCCAGAAGTTAGCGGGGGGCGCCGGGGAGCTGTTTTTT
TRBJ2-3	TRBV28	TRBD2	.	CASSSVGTSALDTQYF	TGTGCCAGCAGTTCCGTCGGGACTAGCGCCTTAGATACGCAGTATTTT
TRBJ1-5	TRBV19	.	many	CASSSNGNSNQPQHF	TGTGCCAGTAGTAGCAACGGCAATAGCAATCAGCCCCAGCATTTT
TRBJ2-7	TRBV19	TRBD1	.	CASSIFGTGPREQYF	TGTGCCAGTAGTATTTTTGGGACAGGGCCCCGCGAGCAGTACTTC
TRBJ1-2	TRBV7-9	TRBD1	many	CASSLQQGASYGYTF	TGTGCCAGCAGCCTCCAACAGGGGGCCTCCTATGGCTACACCTTC